This T cell receptor beta chain was obtained from a study of CD8 T cells in ankylosing spondylitis. V was pared by 0 bases and J by 3 bases, with 10 bases between. Germline CDR1 and CDR2: SGHDN and FVKESK. This CDR3 contains 15 residues. TCRdb analysed the 5' RACE reads with MiXCR anew, one entry per CDR3 protein. The sample shows over 100,000 distinct CDR3 sequences, over 10% of them seen only once. This clonotype was counted many times. This receptor was obtained from a female donor with ankylosing spondylitis or in good health (not recorded which). The gene calls are TRBV14 and TRBJ2-3; D is uncertain. Material for sequencing was blood, either unsorted or a sorted T cell fraction (not recorded which). The CDR3: CASSQEQVLTDTQYF. In DNA form, the CDR3 reads TGTGCCAGCAGCCAAGAGCAGGTTTTGACAGATACGCAGTATTTT. Based on the CDR3 plus reference TRBV14 and TRBJ2-3, the full variable domain is EAGVTQFPSHSVIEKGQTVTLRCDPISGHDNLYWYRRVMGKEIKFLLHFVKESKQDESGMPNNRFLAERTGGTYSTLKVQPAELEDSGVYFCASSQEQVLTDTQYFGPGTRLTVL.